This T cell receptor (beta chain) was obtained from a study of T cell responses to AZD1222 COVID-19 vaccine. Study-level findings and limits: Seropositive status at baseline applied to only five to seven AZD1222 recipients. Rises in breadth and depth of Spike-specific TCRs came after two AZD1222 doses. The sample set comprised mostly white British donors with more females, and clonal diversity was possibly underestimated.

Samples with a second dose at about 4 or about 12 weeks were pooled together. Germline V gene sequence: CDR1 PRHDT, CDR2 FYEKMQ (reference sequence). V lost 4 bases and J lost 3, with 15 bases in between. The CDR3 sequence is 15 residues long. The table came from immunoSEQ multiplex PCR; TCRdb's copy has only in-frame clones and leaves some out. In the table there are roughly 140,000 clones, 90% of which are singletons. To note about this clone: Antigen unknown.

This receptor was taken from an adult who received the AZD1222 COVID-19 vaccine. This specimen was peripheral blood, taken 28 days after the second AZD1222 dose. This chain connects TRBV13 to TRBJ1-2, with D possibly being TRBD1 (6 bases). CDR3 bases: TGTGCCAGCAGCTCCCGAGGAGGGGGGTACTATGGCTACACCTTC. Protein sequence: CASSSRGGGYYGYTF.